A selection of T cell receptor gamma chains follows, all from one sample in a study of gamma-delta chains in newborns, infants, children. With CATT, TCRdb re-called clones from the reads. The sample gives around 990 gamma-chain clones, about 4.3% of which show up once; about 22% is in the top ten. Input material: blood. The receptors were gathered from a child who was a newborn, infant or young child, either healthy, febrile or measles-vaccinated (not recorded which). The CDR3 runs from the conserved cysteine through the conserved F or W. Fields, in order: J gene, clone size, V gene, CDR3 protein, CDR3 DNA. Where a row states a size, it is once, few, many or the class of an expanded clone; other rows omit it.

TRGJP,few,TRGV9,CALWEVQRELGKKIKVF,TGTGCCTTGTGGGAGGTGCAGAGAGAGTTGGGCAAAAAAATCAAGGTATTT
TRGJP,.,TRGV9,CALWDRARELGKKIKVF,TGTGCCTTGTGGGATCGCGCAAGGGAGTTGGGCAAAAAAATCAAGGTATTT
TRGJP,large,TRGV9,CALWEEKQELGKKIKVF,TGTGCCTTGTGGGAGGAGAAGCAAGAGTTGGGCAAAAAAATCAAGGTATTT
TRGJP,.,TRGV9,CALWELGQELGKKIKVF,TGTGCCTTGTGGGAGCTCGGTCAAGAGTTGGGCAAAAAAATCAAGGTATTT
TRGJP,few,TRGV9,CALWALPQELGKKIKVF,TGTGCCTTGTGGGCGCTTCCTCAAGAGTTGGGCAAAAAAATCAAGGTATTT
TRGJP,large,TRGV9,CALWEAGWELGKKIKVF,TGTGCCTTGTGGGAGGCGGGTTGGGAGTTGGGCAAAAAAATCAAGGTATTT
TRGJP,medium-sized,TRGV9,CALWESFQELGKKIKVF,TGTGCCTTGTGGGAGAGTTTTCAAGAGTTGGGCAAAAAAATCAAGGTATTT
TRGJP,.,TRGV9,CALWEVHEELGKKIKVF,TGTGCCTTGTGGGAGGTGCATGAAGAGTTGGGCAAAAAAATCAAGGTATTT
TRGJP,large,TRGV9,CALWELGKKIKVF,TGTGCCTTGTGGGAGCTGGGCAAAAAAATCAAGGTATTT
TRGJ1/TRGJ2,large,TRGV3,CATWDRPINLF,TGTGCCACCTGGGACAGGCCCATAAACCTCTTT
TRGJP,.,TRGV9,CALWETTVGQELGKKIKVF,TGTGCCTTGTGGGAGACGACCGTAGGGCAAGAGTTGGGTAAAAAAATCAAGGTATTT
TRGJ1/TRGJ2,medium-sized,TRGV5,CATWDRRLF,TGTGCCACCTGGGACAGGCGCCTCTTT
TRGJ1/TRGJ2,medium-sized,TRGV9,CALWEDKNYYKKLF,TGTGCCTTGTGGGAGGATAAGAATTATTATAAGAAACTCTTT
TRGJP1,large,TRGV9,CALWETRPGGTGWFKIF,TGTGCCTTGTGGGAGACTCGGCCGGGTGGCACTGGTTGGTTCAAGATATTT
TRGJP,few,TRGV9,CALWESSSLGKKIKVF,TGTGCCCTGTGGGAGTCCTCCTCTTTGGGCAAAAAAATCAAGGTATTT
TRGJP,large,TRGV9,CALWEVEEELGKKIKVF,TGTGCCTTGTGGGAGGTGGAAGAAGAGTTGGGCAAAAAAATCAAGGTATTT
TRGJP,medium-sized,TRGV9,CALWEVKELGKKIKVF,TGTGCCTTGTGGGAGGTAAAAGAGTTGGGCAAAAAAATCAAGGTATTT
TRGJ1/TRGJ2,few,TRGV9,CALWEVLLPFYYKKLF,TGTGCCTTGTGGGAGGTGCTCCTTCCATTTTATTATAAGAAACTCTTT
TRGJP,few,TRGV9,CALWEVYQELGKKIKVF,TGTGCCTTGTGGGAGGTATATCAAGAGTTGGGCAAAAAAATCAAGGTATTT
TRGJP,few,TRGV9,CALWEVMQELGKKIKVF,TGTGCCTTGTGGGAGGTGATGCAAGAGTTGGGCAAAAAAATCAAGGTATTT
TRGJ1/TRGJ2,.,TRGV2,CATWDGLNYKKLF,TGTGCCACCTGGGACGGGCTTAACTATAAGAAACTCTTT
TRGJP,large,TRGV9,CALWDRKLGKKIKVF,TGTGCCTTGTGGGACCGCAAGTTGGGCAAAAAAATCAAGGTATTT
TRGJP,.,TRGV9,CALWETSQELGKKIKVF,TGTGCCTTGTGGGAGACCTCCCAAGAGTTGGGCAAAAAAATCAAGGTATTT
TRGJ1/TRGJ2,.,TRGV9,CALWEVQDHSSKLMERRGEGVLF,TGTGCCTTGTGGGAGGTGCAGGACCATAGTTCCAAGTTGATGGAGCGCCGCGGTGAAGGGGTACTCTTT
TRGJP,large,TRGV9,CALWESLELGKKIKVF,TGTGCCTTGTGGGAGTCGCTTGAGTTGGGCAAAAAAATCAAGGTATTT
TRGJP,few,TRGV9,CALWEVRIELGKKIKVF,TGTGCCTTGTGGGAGGTCCGTATTGAGTTGGGCAAAAAAATCAAGGTATTT
TRGJP,medium-sized,TRGV9,CALWEVSELGKKIKVF,TGTGCCTTGTGGGAGGTGAGCGAGTTGGGCAAAAAAATCAAGGTATTT
TRGJP,few,TRGV9,CALWETGRLGKKIKVF,TGTGCCTTGTGGGAGACGGGGAGGTTGGGCAAAAAAATCAAGGTATTT
TRGJ1/TRGJ2,.,TRGV9,CALRDPERYYKKLF,TGTGCCTTGCGAGACCCGGAGCGTTATTATAAGAAACTCTTT
TRGJP,large,TRGV9,CALWEGQELGKKIKVF,TGTGCCTTGTGGGAGGGTCAAGAGTTGGGCAAAAAAATCAAGGTATTT